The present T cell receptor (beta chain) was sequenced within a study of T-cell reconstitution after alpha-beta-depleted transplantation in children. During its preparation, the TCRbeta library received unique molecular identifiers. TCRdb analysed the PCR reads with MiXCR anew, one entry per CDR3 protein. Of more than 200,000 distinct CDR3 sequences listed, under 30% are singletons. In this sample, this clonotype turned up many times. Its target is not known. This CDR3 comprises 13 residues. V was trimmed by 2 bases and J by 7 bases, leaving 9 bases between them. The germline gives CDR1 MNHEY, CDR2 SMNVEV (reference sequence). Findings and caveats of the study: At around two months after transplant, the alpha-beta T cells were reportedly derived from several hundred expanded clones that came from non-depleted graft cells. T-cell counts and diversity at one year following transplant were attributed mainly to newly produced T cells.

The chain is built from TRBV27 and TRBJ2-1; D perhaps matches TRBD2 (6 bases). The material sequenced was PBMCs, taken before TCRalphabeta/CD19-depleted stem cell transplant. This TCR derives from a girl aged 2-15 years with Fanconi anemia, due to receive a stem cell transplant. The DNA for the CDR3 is TGTGCCAGCAGTTTACTGGGGGGAAATGAGCAGTTCTTC. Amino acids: CASSLLGGNEQFF.